The clone carrying this T cell receptor (beta chain) was detected once. This CDR3 contains 13 residues. Trimming cost V 2 bases and J 5 bases, with 10 bases left between them. From germline, CDR1 is MNHEY and CDR2 SMNVEV (reference sequence). The sample belongs to a study of shared clonotypes between healthy human individuals. Naive CD8 cells comprised CD45RO-negative, CCR7-positively selected cells, excluding terminally differentiated effector memory CD45RA+ cells. Sequencing was performed with immunoSEQ multiplex PCR; in TCRdb, only in-frame clones are kept and a portion is missing. Altogether around 560,000 clones are present, approximately 96% being singletons, with the ten largest covering approximately 0.12%.

The sequence came from a woman younger than 45 in good health. The sample comprised naive CD8+ T cells sorted from blood. This chain joins TRBV27 and TRBJ2-7, with D uncertain. CDR3 amino acids: CASSLMVYDEQYF. CDR3 sequence (DNA): TGTGCCAGCAGTTTAATGGTATATGACGAGCAGTACTTC.